This T cell receptor beta chain originates from a study of T cell responses to AZD1222 COVID-19 vaccine. Profiling relied on immunoSEQ multiplex PCR, and the TCRdb table lists in-frame clones only, not all of them. The sample comprises fewer than 300,000 clones, more than 85% of which are singletons, and about 0.5% rests with the top ten. Findings and limits, study-wide: Every sample of the repertoires postdated the peak T cell response. Most donors were white British, females outnumbered males, and clonal diversity was possibly underestimated.

The CDR3 is 12 residues long. Between the trimmed V and J ends, which lost 6 bases and 5 bases, there was a span of 9 bases. As for this clone: What it binds is unknown.

This TCR was recovered from an adult in good health. V gene TRBV12-3 or TRBV12-4 combines with J gene TRBJ2-3; D may be TRBD1 or TRBD2 (5 bases each). Sequenced material: peripheral blood, taken on day 0 of AZD1222 vaccination. CDR3 in DNA: TGTGCCAGCAGAGAGGGGTTAGATACGCAGTATTTT. Translated, it gives CASREGLDTQYF.